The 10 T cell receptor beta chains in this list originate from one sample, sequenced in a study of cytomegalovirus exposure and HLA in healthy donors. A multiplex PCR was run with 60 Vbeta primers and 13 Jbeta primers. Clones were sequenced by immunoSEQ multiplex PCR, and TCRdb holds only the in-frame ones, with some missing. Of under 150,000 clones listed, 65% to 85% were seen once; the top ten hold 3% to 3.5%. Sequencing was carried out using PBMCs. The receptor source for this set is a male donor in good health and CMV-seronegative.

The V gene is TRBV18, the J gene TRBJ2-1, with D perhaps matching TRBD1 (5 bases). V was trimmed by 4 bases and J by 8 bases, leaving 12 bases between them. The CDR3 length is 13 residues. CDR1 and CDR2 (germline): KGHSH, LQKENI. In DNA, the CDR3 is TGTGCCAGCTCACTACAACTCAGGGATGAGCAGTTCTTC. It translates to CASSLQLRDEQFF.

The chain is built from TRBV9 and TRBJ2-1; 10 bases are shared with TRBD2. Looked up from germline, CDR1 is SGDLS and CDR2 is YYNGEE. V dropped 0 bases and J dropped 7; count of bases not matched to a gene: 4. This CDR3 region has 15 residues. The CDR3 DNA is TGTGCCAGCAGCGTAGACAGCGGGGGGGGAAATGAGCAGTTCTTC. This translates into CASSVDSGGGNEQFF. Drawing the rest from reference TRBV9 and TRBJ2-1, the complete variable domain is DSGVTQTPKHLITATGQRVTLRCSPRSGDLSVYWYQQSLDQGLQFLIQYYNGEERAKGNILERFSAQQFPDLHSELNLSSLELGDSALYFCASSVDSGGGNEQFFGPGTRLTVL.

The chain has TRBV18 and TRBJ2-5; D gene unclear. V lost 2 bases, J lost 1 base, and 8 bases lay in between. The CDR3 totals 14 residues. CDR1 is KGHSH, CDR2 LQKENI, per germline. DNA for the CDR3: TGTGCCAGCTCACCAAAAGCCTCCCAAGAGACCCAGTACTTC. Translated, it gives CASSPKASQETQYF.

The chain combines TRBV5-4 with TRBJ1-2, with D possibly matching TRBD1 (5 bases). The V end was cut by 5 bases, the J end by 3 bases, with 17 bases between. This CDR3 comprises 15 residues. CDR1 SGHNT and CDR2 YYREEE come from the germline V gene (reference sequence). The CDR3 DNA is TGTGCCAGCAGGGACACGCAAGGCCCTGACTATGGCTACACCTTC. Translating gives CASRDTQGPDYGYTF.

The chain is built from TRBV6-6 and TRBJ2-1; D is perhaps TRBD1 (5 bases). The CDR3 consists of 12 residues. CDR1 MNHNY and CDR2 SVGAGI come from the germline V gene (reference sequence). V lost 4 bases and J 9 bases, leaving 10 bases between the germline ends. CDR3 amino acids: CASSSRQTEQFF. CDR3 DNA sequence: TGTGCCAGCAGTTCCAGACAGACTGAGCAGTTCTTC.

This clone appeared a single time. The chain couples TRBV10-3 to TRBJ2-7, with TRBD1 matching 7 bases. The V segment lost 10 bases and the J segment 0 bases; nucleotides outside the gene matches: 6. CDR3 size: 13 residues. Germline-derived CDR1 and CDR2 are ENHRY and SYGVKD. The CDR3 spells CATTRDSSYEQYF. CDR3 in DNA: TGTGCCACAACCCGGGACAGCTCCTACGAGCAGTACTTC.

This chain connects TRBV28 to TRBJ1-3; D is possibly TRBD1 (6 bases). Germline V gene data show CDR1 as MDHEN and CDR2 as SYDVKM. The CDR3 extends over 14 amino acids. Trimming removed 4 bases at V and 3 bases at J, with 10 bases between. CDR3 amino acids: CASSSPGVGNTIYF. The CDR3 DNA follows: TGTGCCAGCAGTTCGCCAGGGGTTGGAAACACCATATATTTT.

The CDR3 is CASSLAGTGSTDTQYF. CDR3 coding DNA: TGTGCCAGCAGCTTGGCCGGAACAGGAAGCACAGATACGCAGTATTTT. The chain uses TRBV5-4 and TRBJ2-3; D perhaps matches TRBD1 (5 bases). V lost 0 bases and J lost 0, with 11 bases in between. The CDR3 is 16 residues long. CDR1 and CDR2 (germline): SGHNT, YYREEE (reference sequence). The full variable domain, in which reference TRBV5-4 and TRBJ2-3 provide the parts outside the CDR3, is ETGVTQSPTHLIKTRGQQVTLRCSSQSGHNTVSWYQQALGQGPQFIFQYYREEENGRGNFPPRFSGLQFPNYSSELNVNALELDDSALYLCASSLAGTGSTDTQYFGPGTRLTVL.

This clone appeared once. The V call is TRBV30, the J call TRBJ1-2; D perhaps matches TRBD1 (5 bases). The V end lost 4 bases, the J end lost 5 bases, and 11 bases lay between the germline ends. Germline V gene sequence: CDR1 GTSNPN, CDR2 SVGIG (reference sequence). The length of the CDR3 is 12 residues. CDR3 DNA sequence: TGTGCCTGGATGGGGGAGGAGTATGGCTACACCTTC. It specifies CAWMGEEYGYTF.

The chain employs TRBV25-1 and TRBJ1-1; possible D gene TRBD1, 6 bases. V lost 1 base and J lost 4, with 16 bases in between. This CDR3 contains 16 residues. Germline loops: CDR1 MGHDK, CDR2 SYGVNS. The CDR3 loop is CASSELWAGVATEAFF. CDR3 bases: TGTGCCAGCAGTGAATTATGGGCAGGGGTCGCCACTGAAGCTTTCTTT.